The T cell receptor (beta chain) under discussion was sequenced for a study of TIL therapy for anti-PD-1-resistant metastatic lung cancer. About the research overall: Patients had a median age of about 55 years (range 38-75). By whole-exome sequencing, median non-synonymous tumor mutation burden was around 1.5 mutations per megabase. Study results and limitations: The cohort had more treatment-naive, never-smoker and oncogene-addicted patients than typical.

The germline V gene has CDR1 SGHRS and CDR2 YFSETQ. The V gene lost 3 bases and the J gene lost 2 bases, with 16 bases spanning the gap. This CDR3 comprises 16 residues. Worth noting for this clone: Its antigen is still unknown.

The immunoSEQ assay was v3. TCRdb's copy holds only in-frame clones and misses some; the assay was immunoSEQ multiplex PCR. Of about 16,000 clones listed, over 70% are singletons. Stated time point: pre-treatment sample, taken before nivolumab and TIL therapy. Stage 4 NSCLC adults joined between late 2017 and January 2020. The source was blood, collected at baseline. The sequence was obtained from a person between 30 and 80 years old with non-small cell lung cancer. The chain couples TRBV5-1 to TRBJ2-3; D may be TRBD2 (5 bases). The CDR3 coding sequence is TGCGCCAGCAGCTCAGGCGCGGGCGCGGTCACAGATACGCAGTATTTT. It encodes CASSSGAGAVTDTQYF.